Each of the 32 T cell receptor beta chains below was sequenced from the same sample in a study of T cells in women clearing cervical HPV infection (dated by TCRdb to 2016 to 2018). Library creation used the immunoSEQ multiplex PCR assay. The table was pulled from immuneACCESS by TCRdb, which kept in-frame rearrangements only. Such tables lose some clones; where checked, under half of the loss comes from unresolved V genes, and the rest has no known cause. This sample's table carries some 26,000 clones. Around 3.5% of the sample goes to the ten largest clones. The sequenced sample was blood buffy coat. The receptor source for this set is a woman aged 18 to 75 with a cervical HPV16 infection that either progressed to CIN3+ or cleared (not recorded which).

On this clone: The missing CDR3 end, 3 residues past where the read stops, is filled in from the germline J gene. V usage is TRBV7-1 and J usage is TRBJ2-4; TRBD2 agrees at 9 bases. TRBV7-1 is an ORF for which the function is uncertain. The CDR3 covers 21 residues. The junction had 20 bases not matched to a gene; V was cut back by 2 bases and J by 3 bases. The part of the CDR3 DNA that was read is TGTGCCAGCAGCTCATCATGGAGTGGCGGGGGGGCCAAAGATGACAAAAACATT. Translation gives CASSSSWSGGGAKDDKNI. The full CDR3 is CASSSSWSGGGAKDDKNIQYF.

About this clone: The read comes to an end 3 residues before the CDR3 does, leaving the germline J gene to fill in the end. The chain is built from TRBV27 and TRBJ1-4; D might be TRBD1 (6 bases). CDR1 is MNHEY and CDR2 is SMNVEV in the germline V gene (reference sequence). The CDR3 covers 16 residues. V was shortened by 0 bases and J by 9 bases, with 17 bases between the two germline ends. CDR3 DNA, as far as it was read: TGTGCCAGCAGTTTATCAAAAACAGGGCAATATCAAAAA. This sequence encodes CASSLSKTGQYQK. The whole CDR3 protein reads CASSLSKTGQYQKLFF.

To note about this clone: The read terminates 3 residues ahead of where the CDR3 ends, so the germline J gene completes it. The genes are TRBV7-9 and TRBJ1-2; D possibly corresponds to TRBD1 (6 bases). Germline values: CDR1 SEHNR, CDR2 FQNEAQ (reference sequence). CDR3 length equals 14 residues. The chain's CDR3 is CASSSAGGRYDYTF. The sequenced CDR3 bases are TGTGCCAGCAGCTCAGCGGGGGGGCGATACGAC.

Turning to this clone: Coverage ceases 3 residues before the CDR3 finishes, and the germline J gene fills in the end. J is TRBJ2-7 and V is TRBV2, with D tentatively TRBD1 (6 bases). The CDR3 is 13 residues long. The germline V and J ends were trimmed by 4 bases and 5 bases, with 12 bases remaining between them. CDR1 is SNHLY, CDR2 FYNNEI, per germline. The CDR3: CASSGLQGNEQYF. CDR3 DNA, as far as it was read: TGTGCCAGCAGTGGTTTACAGGGCAACGAG.

As to this clone: The CDR3 end falls 3 residues outside the read, so it is completed with the germline J gene. The chain uses TRBV12-5 and TRBJ2-5, with TRBD2 matching 11 bases. The CDR3 consists of 20 residues. Germline CDR1 and CDR2: LGHNT and FRNRAP. V dropped 1 base and J dropped 3; count of bases not matched to a gene: 16. The DNA read from the CDR3 is TGTGCTAGTGGTTTGGGACCTAGCGGGGGGCGATACAAAATGGAAGAGACC. Translated, it gives CASGLGPSGGRYKMEET. The CDR3 in its entirety is CASGLGPSGGRYKMEETQYF.

Concerning this clone itself: The observed sequence ends 3 residues before the CDR3 terminus, with the missing tail filled in from the germline J gene. The chain uses TRBV5-1 and TRBJ1-2, with D maybe TRBD1 (6 bases). This CDR3 has 15 residues. Germline CDR1 is SGHRS and CDR2 is YFSETQ. Between the trimmed V and J ends, which lost 4 bases and 1 base, there was a span of 14 bases. The CDR3 protein is CASSPGDKFNYGYTF. CDR3 DNA, as far as it was read: TGCGCCAGCAGCCCTGGGGACAAATTTAACTATGGC.

A word on this clone: The CDR3 end is not reached by the read, which stops 3 residues before it; the germline J gene fills it in. The gene calls are TRBV29-1 and TRBJ2-2, with 8 nucleotides matching TRBD1. The CDR3 covers 15 residues. The junction had 5 bases not matched to a gene; V was cut back by 3 bases and J by 2 bases. Germline V gene lookup returns CDR1 SQVTM and CDR2 ANQGSEA. The CDR3 here is CSVDPQGANTGELFF. CDR3 DNA (partial): TGCAGCGTTGACCCGCAGGGGGCTAACACCGGGGAG.

A remark on this clone: The read is 3 residues too short to cover the CDR3 end, so that end is filled in from the germline J gene. The J gene is TRBJ1-1, the V gene TRBV20-1; D gene ambiguous. This CDR3 has 11 residues. Germline V CDR1 and CDR2: DFQATT, SNEGSKA (reference sequence). V lost 6 bases and J 5 bases, leaving 10 bases between the germline ends. The sequenced part of the CDR3 DNA is TGCAGTGCCAAAGCGGGGACTGAA. It encodes CSAKAGTE. In full, the CDR3 is CSAKAGTEAFF.

As to this clone: The read stops 3 residues short of the end of the CDR3; the missing end is completed from the germline J gene. The J gene is TRBJ2-3, the V gene TRBV2; TRBD2 agrees at 9 bases. In germline, CDR1 is SNHLY, CDR2 FYNNEI. The CDR3 covers 15 residues. The V gene end was trimmed by 1 base and the J gene end by 2 bases; junction bases not matched to a gene: 1. The CDR3 is CASSEGTSVTDTQYF. Partial CDR3 DNA: TGTGCCAGCAGTGAAGGGACTAGCGTCACAGATACG.

On this clone: One junction end does not reproduce the germline sequence, and a read error may be involved. The part of the CDR3 DNA that was read is TGCGCCAGCAGCCAAACTAGTCGTAGCACAGATACG. This translates into CASSQTSRSTDT. The full CDR3 sequence reads CASSQTSRSTDTQYF. The chain employs TRBV4-2 and TRBJ2-3; weak D call: TRBD2 (5 bases). The read terminates 3 residues before the CDR3 end, so the remaining end is supplied by the germline J gene. Per germline, CDR1 LGHNA and CDR2 YNFKEQ. The CDR3 consists of 15 residues.

In the case of this clone: The read ends 3 residues early relative to the CDR3; the germline J gene fills the gap. The gene calls are TRBV30 and TRBJ1-3; D is unclear. Deletions cut 5 bases from V and 0 bases from J, with 8 bases between. Germline values: CDR1 GTSNPN, CDR2 SVGIG (reference sequence). CDR3 size: 13 residues. The DNA read from the CDR3 is TGTGCCTGGGCAGGCTACTCTGGAAACACC. Translated, it gives CAWAGYSGNT. The whole CDR3 sequence is CAWAGYSGNTIYF.

Comments on this clone: The DNA ends 3 residues before the CDR3 does, and the rest of the CDR3 is filled in from the germline J gene. J is TRBJ2-2 and V is TRBV6-2 or TRBV6-3; TRBD1 matches at 8 bases. The CDR3 length is 17 residues. Germline CDR1 is MNHEY and CDR2 is SVGEGT. V shed 0 bases, J shed 0 bases, and the junction held 3 bases outside the gene matches. This CDR3 is CASSYSLQGANTGELFF. The part of the CDR3 DNA that was read is TGTGCCAGCAGTTACTCTCTACAGGGGGCGAACACCGGGGAG.

Concerning this clone: The read is 3 residues too short to cover the CDR3 end, so that end is filled in from the germline J gene. The chain recombines TRBV2 with TRBJ2-2; D uncertain. The CDR3 is 14 residues long. V lost 0 bases and J 4 bases, leaving 6 bases between the germline ends. Germline values: CDR1 SNHLY, CDR2 FYNNEI. The CDR3 loop is CASSEARATGELFF. Incomplete CDR3 DNA: TGTGCCAGCAGTGAAGCGCGAGCCACCGGGGAG.

Details on this clone: The read finishes 3 residues shy of the CDR3 end, and the germline J gene is used to complete it. V is TRBV6-4 and J is TRBJ2-2; D remains unclear. Germline CDR1 reads MRHNA; CDR2 reads SNTAGT. Trimming removed 0 bases from V and 3 bases from J, with 5 bases in between. This CDR3 is 14 amino acids long. CDR3 in amino acids: CASSDSLDTGELFF. CDR3 bases read: TGTGCCAGCAGTGACTCGCTAGACACCGGGGAG.

CDR3 bases read: TGTGCCAGCAGCTTGGCCGGAGCGGGGGGGTACGAG. It encodes CASSLAGAGGYE. The complete CDR3 sequence is CASSLAGAGGYEQYF. The genes are TRBV5-4 and TRBJ2-7; 10 nucleotides line up with TRBD2. Read coverage stops 3 residues before the CDR3 terminus; the germline J gene supplies the remainder. The CDR3 is made up of 15 amino acids. With V trimmed by 0 bases and J by 4 bases, 4 bases remained unmatched. From germline, CDR1 is SGHNT and CDR2 YYREEE (reference sequence). The whole variable domain, filled in from reference TRBV5-4 and TRBJ2-7, reads ETGVTQSPTHLIKTRGQQVTLRCSSQSGHNTVSWYQQALGQGPQFIFQYYREEENGRGNFPPRFSGLQFPNYSSELNVNALELDDSALYLCASSLAGAGGYEQYFGPGTRLTVT.

As for this clone: The observed sequence ends 3 residues before the CDR3 terminus, with the missing tail filled in from the germline J gene. The chain has TRBV2 and TRBJ1-5, with D uncertain. Germline V CDR1 and CDR2: SNHLY, FYNNEI. This CDR3 region has 15 residues. V was pared by 2 bases and J by 7 bases, with 15 bases between. CDR3 bases read: TGTGCCAGCAGTGAACCCCCGCCCTATCGACAGCCC. Amino acid sequence: CASSEPPPYRQP. The entire CDR3 protein reads CASSEPPPYRQPQHF.

A word on this clone: The read terminates 3 residues ahead of where the CDR3 ends, so the germline J gene completes it. The chain has TRBV5-4 and TRBJ1-1, with D unclear. Germline values: CDR1 SGHNT, CDR2 YYREEE (reference sequence). Deletions cut 0 bases from V and 0 bases from J, with 6 bases between. CDR3 length: 14 residues. Here the CDR3 reads CASSLATLNTEAFF. CDR3 DNA (partial): TGTGCCAGCAGCTTGGCGACACTGAACACTGAA.

With regard to this clone: From the germline J gene comes the end of the CDR3, since the read stops 3 residues before it. The rearrangement links TRBV19 to TRBJ1-5; TRBD1 aligns across 8 bases. Germline V CDR1 and CDR2: LNHDA, SQIVND (reference sequence). The CDR3 runs 16 residues. The V gene end was trimmed by 3 bases and the J gene end by 2 bases; junction bases not matched to a gene: 6. The CDR3 is CASSMFRGQGNQPQHF. CDR3 bases read: TGTGCCAGTAGTATGTTCAGGGGGCAGGGCAATCAGCCC.

Comment on this clone: The read halts 3 residues ahead of the CDR3 end, with the missing end drawn from the germline J gene. J is TRBJ2-3 and V is TRBV20-1; 11 bases match TRBD1. This CDR3 is 16 amino acids long. Germline V gene data show CDR1 as DFQATT and CDR2 as SNEGSKA (reference sequence). CDR3 sequence: CSASPGQGVGYQPQYF. The sequenced CDR3 bases are TGCAGTGCTAGTCCGGGACAGGGGGTCGGCTATCAGCCG.

As for this clone: The DNA ends 3 residues before the CDR3 does, and the rest of the CDR3 is filled in from the germline J gene. The chain carries TRBV2 and TRBJ2-2, with TRBD2 identical over 7 bases. The CDR3 spans 14 residues. Germline CDR1 reads SNHLY; CDR2 reads FYNNEI. The CDR3 region is CASSEAGTNEKLFF. The DNA read from the CDR3 is TGTGCCAGCAGTGAAGCGGGGACTAATGAAAAG.

About this clone itself: The observed sequence ends 3 residues before the CDR3 terminus, with the missing tail filled in from the germline J gene. The chain has TRBV6-2 or TRBV6-3 and TRBJ2-7; TRBD1 might be the D (6 bases). CDR3 length: 15 amino acids. V was clipped by 2 bases and J by 3 bases, with 14 bases between them. In germline, CDR1 is MNHEY, CDR2 SVGEGT. CDR3 residues: CASSYLQGIYYEQYF. CDR3 bases read: TGTGCCAGCAGTTACCTCCAGGGGATCTACTACGAG.

A word on this clone: The read ends 3 residues shy of where the CDR3 ends; the end is completed using the germline J gene. V is TRBV5-4 and J is TRBJ2-1; TRBD1 aligns across 8 bases. The CDR3 extends over 16 amino acids. The ends lost 5 bases at V and 4 bases at J; junction bases unmatched: 11. Germline V gene data show CDR1 as SGHNT and CDR2 as YYREEE (reference sequence). The part of the CDR3 DNA that was read is TGTGCCAGCAGTTTACCTCAGGGGGCAGCGTACAATGAG. Its protein product is CASSLPQGAAYNE. From start to end, the CDR3 is CASSLPQGAAYNEQFF.

Comment on this clone: The read comes to an end 3 residues before the CDR3 does, leaving the germline J gene to fill in the end. The rearrangement links TRBV6-2 or TRBV6-3 to TRBJ1-1, with D uncertain. Per the germline V gene, CDR1 is MNHEY and CDR2 is SVGEGT. The germline V and J ends were trimmed by 3 bases and 0 bases, with 14 bases remaining between them. The CDR3 totals 16 residues. CDR3 DNA, as far as it was read: TGTGCCAGCAGTTATGAGGTTGTTCGGGTGAACACTGAA. Amino acids: CASSYEVVRVNTE. The complete CDR3 protein is CASSYEVVRVNTEAFF.

A note on this clone: The CDR3 extends 3 residues past the end of the read, so its final part is completed from the germline J gene. V is TRBV9 and J is TRBJ1-2, with TRBD1 identical over 9 bases. The ends lost 5 bases at V and 6 bases at J; junction bases unmatched: 14. The germline V gene has CDR1 SGDLS and CDR2 YYNGEE. The CDR3 contains 16 residues. The DNA read from the CDR3 is TGTGCCAGCAGTGATGGGACAGGGATGATAGAAAATGGC. Amino acids: CASSDGTGMIENG. The entire CDR3 reads CASSDGTGMIENGYTF.

Concerning this clone itself: The read gets to within 3 residues of the CDR3 end, and the germline J gene fills in the rest. V is TRBV20-1 and J is TRBJ2-3, with unresolved D. CDR3 size: 12 residues. Looked up from germline, CDR1 is DFQATT and CDR2 is SNEGSKA (reference sequence). Trimming removed 6 bases from V and 2 bases from J, with 9 bases in between. Incomplete CDR3 DNA: TGCAGTGCAAATAAGCTCACAGATACG. Translating gives CSANKLTDT. The full CDR3 reads CSANKLTDTQYF.

As concerns this clone: The read comes to an end 3 residues before the CDR3 does, leaving the germline J gene to fill in the end. The V and J genes are TRBV12-3 or TRBV12-4 and TRBJ2-7; 16 positions match TRBD2. With V trimmed by 5 bases and J by 2 bases, 9 bases remained unmatched. The CDR3 loop spans 18 amino acids. The CDR3 sequence: CASSQNPGTSGGAYEQYF. Incomplete CDR3 DNA: TGTGCCAGCAGTCAAAACCCCGGGACTAGCGGGGGGGCCTACGAG.

As regards this clone: One junction end disagrees with the germline gene, perhaps due to a read error. The CDR3 is cut off 3 residues early in the read; its end comes from the germline J gene. The genes are TRBV2 and TRBJ1-3; TRBD1 agrees at 7 bases. This CDR3 is built from 16 residues. Germline values: CDR1 SNHLY, CDR2 FYNNEI. The sequenced part of the CDR3 DNA is TGTGCCAGCAGTGAGGGCGACAGGGTTTTAGGAAACGCC. This translates into CASSEGDRVLGNA. The full CDR3 protein is CASSEGDRVLGNAIYF.

As regards this clone: The read finishes 3 residues shy of the CDR3 end, and the germline J gene is used to complete it. This chain joins TRBV18 and TRBJ1-5; D perhaps matches TRBD1 (5 bases). The germline V gene has CDR1 KGHSH and CDR2 LQKENI. There are 15 residues in the CDR3. V lost 2 bases and J lost 0, with 8 bases in between. The CDR3 loop is CASSPSTDSNQPQHF. The sequenced CDR3 bases are TGTGCCAGCTCACCATCGACAGATAGCAATCAGCCC.

Comment on this clone: The read ends 3 residues before the CDR3 terminus; that terminus is restored from the germline J gene. The V gene is TRBV20-1, the J gene TRBJ2-5; 7 bases are a match to TRBD1. The CDR3 runs to 12 residues. Germline lookup yields CDR1 DFQATT and CDR2 SNEGSKA (reference sequence). CDR3 in amino acids: CSGTGEGKTQYF. CDR3 DNA (partial): TGCAGTGGGACAGGTGAGGGAAAAACC.

Note on this clone: The read falls 3 residues short of the CDR3 end, and the missing part is taken from the germline J gene. This chain connects TRBV4-2 to TRBJ1-2; D not certain. The germline gives CDR1 LGHNA, CDR2 YNFKEQ. CDR3 length: 14 residues. Deletions cut 1 base from V and 2 bases from J, with 8 bases between. Partial CDR3 DNA: TGTGCCAGCAGCCAAGGTGTAGTAAACTATGGC. It encodes CASSQGVVNYG. The CDR3 as a whole reads CASSQGVVNYGYTF.

Turning to this clone: The sequence runs out 3 residues before the end of the CDR3; the remainder is reconstructed from the germline J gene. The gene calls are TRBV30 and TRBJ1-5; 8 bases fit TRBD1. Per germline, CDR1 GTSNPN and CDR2 SVGIG (reference sequence). This CDR3 has 15 amino acids. The V and J ends lost 4 bases and 4 bases, in that order; junction bases with no gene match: 9. CDR3 residues: CAWKLPDRDNQPQHF. CDR3 DNA, as far as it was read: TGTGCCTGGAAGCTCCCGGACAGGGATAATCAGCCC. Complete variable domain (other parts from reference TRBV30 and TRBJ1-5): SQTIHQWPATLVQPVGSPLSLECTVEGTSNPNLYWYRQAAGRGLQLLFYSVGIGQISSEVPQNLSASRPQDRQFILSSKKLLLSDSGFYLCAWKLPDRDNQPQHFGDGTRLSIL.

With regard to this clone: A read error may produce the germline difference seen at one junction end. The DNA ends 3 residues before the CDR3 does, and the rest of the CDR3 is filled in from the germline J gene. The chain employs TRBV7-8 and TRBJ1-1; D gene uncertain. The CDR3 spans 13 residues. CDR1 and CDR2 from the germline V gene are SGHVS and FQNEAQ. CDR3 sequence: CASSHALNNEAFF. The CDR3 DNA, read in part, is TGTGCCAGCAGCCATGCCCTTAACAATGAA.